Presented here are 10 T cell receptor beta chains from one specimen sequenced in a study of identical twins. A single record per CDR3 protein comes from TCRdb applying MiXCR to the 5' RACE reads. The table has about 690,000 distinct CDR3 sequences, 6.1% seen once. Sample: naive T cells sorted from blood. All receptors derive from a man between 18 and 35 years old in good health.

This clonotype has at least ten counts. This chain uses TRBV27 with TRBJ2-3; 7 bases align to TRBD2. The CDR3 sequence is 17 residues long. V shed 5 bases, J shed 0 bases, and the junction held 11 bases outside the gene matches. Germline CDR1 MNHEY, CDR2 SMNVEV (reference sequence). The CDR3 is CASSPWTSRISTDTQYF. The DNA of the CDR3 is TGTGCCAGCAGTCCGTGGACTAGTCGTATCAGCACAGATACGCAGTATTTT.

The chain links TRBV6-2 or TRBV6-3 to TRBJ1-4; D is uncertain. Trimming left V 4 bases short and J 8 bases short, with 20 bases between. CDR3 size: 16 residues. Germline V gene data show CDR1 as MNHEY and CDR2 as SVGEGT. DNA for the CDR3: TGTGCCAGCAGTTCCGGGCCCCAAAATCGGGTCGAAAAACTGTTTTTT. Its translation is CASSSGPQNRVEKLFF.

This clonotype was recorded at least ten times. V is TRBV12-3 or TRBV12-4 and J is TRBJ2-1; D is perhaps TRBD2 (6 bases). The CDR3 runs to 15 residues. Trimming pared 2 bases from V and 9 bases from J, leaving 17 bases between. The CDR3 sequence is CASSLQAGKEGEQFF. For the CDR3, the DNA is TGTGCCAGCAGTTTACAGGCGGGGAAAGAGGGTGAGCAGTTCTTC.

Only a few counts were recorded for this clonotype. The genes are TRBV5-4 and TRBJ2-1; unclear D gene. The CDR3 is 16 amino acids. V was clipped by 5 bases and J by 2 bases, with 17 bases between them. Germline V gives CDR1 SGHNT, CDR2 YYREEE (reference sequence). CDR3: CASSTTPTPTYNEQFF. DNA for the CDR3: TGTGCCAGCAGTACAACTCCCACACCCACCTACAATGAGCAGTTCTTC.

Many counts were recorded for this clonotype. The rearrangement joins TRBV20-1 to TRBJ2-3; 14 nucleotides align to TRBD2. The CDR3 has 15 residues. With V trimmed by 6 bases and J by 6 bases, 8 bases remained unmatched. Germline V gene sequence: CDR1 DFQATT, CDR2 SNEGSKA (reference sequence). CDR3 DNA sequence: TGCAGTGCGGACCGGACTAGCGGGAGGACCGATACGCAGTATTTT. Amino acid sequence: CSADRTSGRTDTQYF.

V usage is TRBV15 and J usage is TRBJ2-2; D is possibly TRBD2 (5 bases). Trimming removed 0 bases from V and 1 base from J, with 12 bases in between. The CDR3 totals 17 residues. Germline CDR1 is LNHNV and CDR2 is YYDKDF (reference sequence). CDR3: CATSRDQKRENTGELFF. The CDR3 bases are TGTGCCACCAGCAGAGATCAAAAACGGGAGAACACCGGGGAGCTGTTTTTT.

This clonotype was found a few times. The V and J genes are TRBV12-3 or TRBV12-4 and TRBJ1-2; tentatively, D is TRBD1 (6 bases). V was pared by 6 bases and J by 7 bases, with 15 bases between. The CDR3 loop spans 13 amino acids. CDR3 bases: TGTGCCAGCAGCCGGGGGGCGCTAAGTGGCTACACCTTC. The encoded protein is CASSRGALSGYTF.

This clonotype was counted many times. The rearrangement joins TRBV21-1 to TRBJ2-7. TRBV21-1 represents a pseudogene. The CDR3 contains 12 residues. In DNA form, the CDR3 reads TGTGCCAGCTTGAACAGATACTACGAGCAGTACGTC. The encoded protein is CASLNRYYEQYV.

This clonotype was recorded many times. V and J are TRBV4-2 and TRBJ2-1; D might be TRBD1 or TRBD2, each matching 7 bases. Deletions cut 0 bases from V and 7 bases from J, with 13 bases between. This CDR3 comprises 15 residues. Germline lookup yields CDR1 LGHNA and CDR2 YNFKEQ. The DNA for the CDR3 is TGTGCCAGCAGCCAAGATCAGGGGGGGTCGAATGAGCAGTTCTTC. Its protein product is CASSQDQGGSNEQFF.

The CDR3 here is CASSLGLGSREQFF. CDR3 nucleotides: TGTGCCAGCTCACTGGGACTAGGGTCGCGTGAGCAGTTCTTC. The chain is built from TRBV18 and TRBJ2-1, with 8 bases aligning to TRBD2. The V gene's germline CDR1 is KGHSH and CDR2 LQKENI. The ends lost 4 bases at V and 9 bases at J; junction bases unmatched: 8. This CDR3 has 14 residues. The full variable domain, in which reference TRBV18 and TRBJ2-1 provide the parts outside the CDR3, is NAGVMQNPRHLVRRRGQEARLRCSPMKGHSHVYWYRQLPEEGLKFMVYLQKENIIDESGMPKERFSAEFPKEGPSILRIQQVVRGDSAAYFCASSLGLGSREQFFGPGTRLTVL.